These 20 T cell receptor beta chains were all obtained from the same sample, sequenced in a study of T-cell reconstitution after alpha-beta-depleted transplantation in children. During its preparation, the TCRbeta library received unique molecular identifiers. MiXCR, applied by TCRdb to the PCR reads, yields one record per CDR3 protein. The table records under 450,000 distinct CDR3 sequences, under 20% of them present only once. The input for sequencing was PBMCs, mostly from graft donor cells, taken 360 days after TCRalphabeta/CD19-depleted stem cell transplant. Receptor source: a boy less than two years old who had a stem cell transplant for Wiskott-Aldrich syndrome, so the T cells may come from the graft donor.

The rearrangement joins TRBV24-1 to TRBJ2-7; 7 nucleotides line up with TRBD1. V dropped 4 bases and J dropped 6; count of bases not matched to a gene: 5. The germline V gene encodes CDR1 KGHDR and CDR2 SFDVKD. The CDR3 consists of 13 residues. CDR3 nucleotides: TGTGCCACCAGTGACCTGACAGGGCGCGAGCAGTACTTC. Its protein is CATSDLTGREQYF.

The chain links TRBV11-2 to TRBJ2-7; TRBD1 aligns across 7 bases. The V gene's germline CDR1 is SGHAT and CDR2 FQNNGV. Trimming cost V 3 bases and J 3 bases; bases outside gene matches: 11. The CDR3 consists of 16 residues. The CDR3 sequence: CASSFSSDRVYYEQYF. For the CDR3, the DNA is TGTGCCAGCAGCTTTTCTTCCGACAGGGTCTACTACGAGCAGTACTTC.

This chain joins TRBV15 and TRBJ2-1, with D possibly TRBD1 on 6 matching bases. Germline loops: CDR1 LNHNV, CDR2 YYDKDF (reference sequence). The CDR3 length is 17 residues. V lost 0 bases to trimming and J lost 3 bases, with 15 bases between them. The CDR3 here is CATSRDLRGGHYNEQFF. The CDR3 nucleotides read TGTGCCACCAGCAGAGATCTCCGTGGGGGACACTACAATGAGCAGTTCTTC. Full variable domain (remainder filled in from reference TRBV15 and TRBJ2-1): DAMVIQNPRYQVTQFGKPVTLSCSQTLNHNVMYWYQQKSSQAPKLLFHYYDKDFNNEADTPDNFQSRRPNTSFCFLDIRSPGLGDTAMYLCATSRDLRGGHYNEQFFGPGTRLTVL.

The chain has TRBV11-1 and TRBJ2-5; 12 bases match TRBD2. J lost 7 bases, V lost 0 bases, and 15 bases had no gene match. The germline gives CDR1 SGHAT, CDR2 FQDESV (reference sequence). This CDR3 spans 19 amino acids. The CDR3 nucleotides are TGTGCCAGCAGCTTAGCGCCCAGGACTAGCGGGAAGGGTTTTGGGACCCAGTACTTC. Encoded protein: CASSLAPRTSGKGFGTQYF.

This clonotype was observed a handful of times. The chain is built from TRBV19 and TRBJ2-7; TRBD1 is a possible D gene (5 bases). CDR3 size: 13 residues. The germline gives CDR1 LNHDA, CDR2 SQIVND (reference sequence). V was shortened by 3 bases and J by 6 bases, with 12 bases between the two germline ends. CDR3 region: CASSIRDYGEQYF. The DNA of the CDR3 is TGTGCCAGTAGTATCAGGGATTACGGCGAGCAGTACTTC.

The chain uses TRBV12-3 or TRBV12-4 and TRBJ1-6, with D unclear. Trimming shortened V by 4 bases and J by 0 bases, and 10 bases separated the two germline ends. The CDR3 runs 16 residues. This CDR3 is CASSSAHSSYNSPLHF. The CDR3 nucleotides read TGTGCCAGCAGTTCGGCCCATAGCTCCTATAATTCACCCCTCCACTTT.

This clonotype was counted only a few times. The chain recombines TRBV30 with TRBJ2-2, with D tentatively TRBD2 (7 bases). The CDR3 totals 15 residues. Germline CDR1 reads GTSNPN; CDR2 reads SVGIG (reference sequence). V was trimmed by 4 bases and J by 4 bases, leaving 16 bases between them. The CDR3 sequence: CAWNKGGLGTGELFF. CDR3 nucleotide sequence: TGTGCCTGGAATAAGGGGGGGTTGGGCACCGGGGAGCTGTTTTTT.

This clonotype was counted only a few times. The chain is built from TRBV27 and TRBJ2-7; the match to TRBD1 covers 8 bases. V was clipped by 0 bases and J by 3 bases; unmatched bases: 4. The CDR3 consists of 15 residues. Germline V gives CDR1 MNHEY, CDR2 SMNVEV (reference sequence). The CDR3 DNA is TGTGCCAGCAGTTTATCGAACAGGGGGGACTACGAGCAGTACTTC. This gives the protein CASSLSNRGDYEQYF.

The chain employs TRBV3-1 and TRBJ2-5, with 10 bases matching TRBD1. The CDR3 is made up of 18 amino acids. CDR1 is LGHDT, CDR2 YNNKEL, per germline (reference sequence). CDR3 loop: CTISPDRDRGPLRKTQYF. In nucleotides, the CDR3 is TGTACCATCAGCCCCGACCGGGACAGGGGTCCCCTAAGGAAGACCCAGTACTTC.

The J gene is TRBJ2-2, the V gene TRBV6-5, with 13 bases that match TRBD2. Germline V CDR1 and CDR2: MNHEY, SVGAGI. The CDR3 runs to 16 residues. V dropped 4 bases and J dropped 6; count of bases not matched to a gene: 5. The CDR3 sequence: CASSFPLAGGPGELFF. In nucleotides, the CDR3 is TGTGCCAGCAGTTTCCCACTAGCGGGGGGGCCCGGGGAGCTGTTTTTT.

The chain employs TRBV10-2 and TRBJ2-3, with 8 bases that match TRBD1. Germline V gene data show CDR1 as WSHSY and CDR2 as SAAADI. The V segment lost 7 bases and the J segment 2 bases; nucleotides outside the gene matches: 5. This CDR3 is built from 14 residues. The CDR3 protein is CASIPDRVTDTQYF. CDR3 coding DNA: TGCGCCAGCATCCCGGACAGGGTCACAGATACGCAGTATTTT.

CDR3 protein: CAKVSGDQETQYF. In nucleotides, the CDR3 is TGTGCCAAAGTATCGGGGGATCAAGAGACCCAGTACTTC. The chain is built from TRBV7-2 and TRBJ2-5; weak D call: TRBD2 (6 bases). V was trimmed by 10 bases and J by 2 bases, leaving 14 bases between them. Germline V CDR1 and CDR2: SGHTA, FQGNSA. CDR3 size: 13 residues. Based on the CDR3 plus reference TRBV7-2 and TRBJ2-5, the full variable domain is GAGVSQSPSNKVTEKGKDVELRCDPISGHTALYWYRQSLGQGLEFLIYFQGNSAPDKSGLPSDRFSAERTGGSVSTLTIQRTQQEDSAVYLCAKVSGDQETQYFGPGTRLLVL.

V usage is TRBV7-9 and J usage is TRBJ2-7, with 9 bases aligning to TRBD1. The CDR3 is 16 residues long. J was trimmed by 5 bases and V by 0 bases; bases with no gene match: 8. Looked up from germline, CDR1 is SEHNR and CDR2 is FQNEAQ (reference sequence). The CDR3: CASSLARRTGVDEQYF. The CDR3, as DNA: TGTGCCAGCAGCTTAGCGCGTAGGACAGGGGTCGACGAGCAGTACTTC.

This clonotype was seen more than once but under ten times. The chain is built from TRBV12-3 or TRBV12-4 and TRBJ2-2; TRBD1 might be the D (5 bases). The CDR3 sequence is 14 residues long. V was cut by 0 bases and J by 9 bases, with 11 bases left in between. The CDR3 sequence: CASSLAGRNRELFF. CDR3 bases: TGTGCCAGCAGTTTAGCGGGGCGAAACCGGGAGCTGTTTTTT.

This chain joins TRBV4-3 and TRBJ2-7, with no clear D. V lost 0 bases, J lost 4 bases, and 10 bases lay in between. Germline-derived CDR1 and CDR2 are LGHNA and YSLEER. This CDR3 region has 14 residues. The CDR3 coding sequence is TGCGCCAGCAGCCAAGAGATTGGGCGTTACGAGCAGTACTTC. This sequence encodes CASSQEIGRYEQYF.

This clonotype appeared once. The V call is TRBV12-3 or TRBV12-4, the J call TRBJ2-7; no firm D call. The V and J ends lost 6 bases and 0 bases respectively, with 15 bases between them. The CDR3 has 15 residues. In DNA form, the CDR3 reads TGTGCCAGCAGCTTACGGGTCAGATACTCCTACGAGCAGTACTTC. This codes for CASSLRVRYSYEQYF.

The sample holds a few counts of this clonotype. This sequence joins TRBV14 and TRBJ1-1; D may be TRBD1 (5 bases). The CDR3 spans 14 residues. V gave up 4 bases and J gave up 3 bases, with 12 bases separating them. Germline assignment: CDR1 SGHDN and CDR2 FVKESK. This CDR3 reads CASSLLGRDTEAFF. The DNA for the CDR3 is TGTGCCAGCAGCCTCCTCGGCAGGGACACTGAAGCTTTCTTT.

The chain has TRBV24-1 and TRBJ2-2; possibly TRBD1 for D (5 bases). Germline V gives CDR1 KGHDR, CDR2 SFDVKD. The germline V and J ends were trimmed by 7 bases and 0 bases, with 11 bases remaining between them. The CDR3 extends over 15 amino acids. CDR3 coding DNA: TGTGCCACCAGAGGGGATTCCGCGAACACCGGGGAGCTGTTTTTT. Translating it yields CATRGDSANTGELFF.

J is TRBJ2-7 and V is TRBV4-3; D gene uncertain. This CDR3 has 15 residues. The V and J ends lost 0 bases and 2 bases respectively, with 11 bases between them. From germline, CDR1 is LGHNA and CDR2 YSLEER. The CDR3 spells CASSQDSNSPYEQYF. The CDR3, as DNA: TGCGCCAGCAGCCAAGATTCGAACTCCCCCTACGAGCAGTACTTC.

This clonotype was found many times. The chain is built from TRBV10-2 and TRBJ2-7; TRBD1 is a possible D gene (6 bases). In germline, CDR1 is WSHSY, CDR2 SAAADI. V lost 7 bases to trimming and J lost 3 bases, with 10 bases between them. The CDR3 loop spans 12 amino acids. Written as DNA, the CDR3 is TGCGCCAGCACTCTACAGGGCTACGAGCAGTACTTC. Amino acids: CASTLQGYEQYF.